The 8 T cell receptor beta chains below were found in one sample sequenced in a study of Tregs in tolerant kidney transplant recipients. Generated by immunoSEQ multiplex PCR, the TCRdb table keeps only in-frame clones and is missing some. The sample includes approximately 82,000 clones, 80% to 95% of them seen just once. Mixed chimerism was transient after nonmyeloablative marrow transplants from related graft donors. The source was CD4+ T cells from blood (PBMCs), collected 12 months after the transplant. Receptors were obtained from a human patient who received a combined kidney and bone marrow transplant. Part of the T cells may come from the graft donor.

The J gene is TRBJ1-5, the V gene TRBV2; a possible D gene is TRBD1 (5 bases). Germline V lookup: CDR1 SNHLY, CDR2 FYNNEI. CDR3 length equals 14 residues. The ends were cut back, 4 bases at V and 3 bases at J, with 10 bases in the middle. CDR3 DNA: TGTGCCAGCAGTGCCGACAGCTACAATCAGCCCCAGCATTTT. It yields the protein CASSADSYNQPQHF.

This clone was counted once. The chain joins TRBV10-3 to TRBJ2-2; perhaps TRBD2 as D (5 bases). CDR3 size: 18 residues. Germline assignment: CDR1 ENHRY and CDR2 SYGVKD. V lost 2 bases to trimming and J lost 6 bases, with 22 bases between them. This CDR3 reads CAISEPLGGPPGAGELFF. Written as DNA, the CDR3 is TGTGCCATCAGTGAGCCCCTGGGCGGGCCTCCGGGCGCCGGGGAGCTGTTTTTT.

V usage is TRBV6-5 and J usage is TRBJ2-7, with 8 bases matching TRBD1. CDR3 length: 12 amino acids. Germline-derived CDR1 and CDR2 are MNHEY and SVGAGI. The J segment lost 4 bases and the V segment lost 10 bases, leaving 6 bases of the junction unmatched. CDR3 coding DNA: TGTGCCACCCGGACAGGGACATACGAGCAGTACTTC. Its protein is CATRTGTYEQYF.

The chain combines TRBV6-5 with TRBJ2-5; perhaps TRBD1 as D (6 bases). This CDR3 region has 14 residues. The V gene's germline CDR1 is MNHEY and CDR2 SVGAGI. V lost 6 bases to trimming and J lost 5 bases, with 16 bases between them. CDR3 sequence reads: CASRQNQGKETQYF. CDR3 in DNA: TGTGCCAGCAGGCAAAACCAGGGGAAGGAGACCCAGTACTTC.

The chain joins TRBV11-2 to TRBJ1-1; 9 bases map to TRBD1. V dropped 5 bases and J dropped 7; count of bases not matched to a gene: 8. Germline loops: CDR1 SGHAT, CDR2 FQNNGV. The CDR3 spans 14 residues. CDR3 amino acids: CASSRRTGEIEAFF. The CDR3 DNA reads TGTGCCAGCAGCCGCCGGACAGGGGAAATTGAAGCTTTCTTT.

This chain links TRBV30 with TRBJ1-5; D unclear. Germline loops: CDR1 GTSNPN, CDR2 SVGIG (reference sequence). V was trimmed by 2 bases and J by 5 bases, leaving 16 bases between them. CDR3 size: 15 residues. This chain's CDR3 is CAWSSEFDGYQPQHF. In nucleotides, the CDR3 is TGTGCCTGGAGTAGCGAGTTTGATGGATATCAGCCCCAGCATTTT.

The chain combines TRBV27 with TRBJ2-3; 12 bases line up with TRBD2. After removal of 7 bases from V and 7 bases from J, the junction contained 6 bases not matched to a gene. Germline loops: CDR1 MNHEY, CDR2 SMNVEV (reference sequence). The CDR3 sequence is 14 residues long. The CDR3 bases are TGTGCCAGCACCGCGACTAGCGGGGGCTATACGCAGTATTTT. Residues: CASTATSGGYTQYF.

This clone is a singleton in its sample. The chain employs TRBV4-3 and TRBJ1-5; 11 bases agree with TRBD1. In germline, CDR1 is LGHNA, CDR2 YSLEER. The CDR3 length is 16 residues. V gave up 3 bases and J gave up 3 bases; unmatched junction bases: 4. This CDR3 is CASSQDRGRANQPQHF. In DNA, the CDR3 is TGCGCCAGCAGCCAGGACAGGGGGCGAGCCAATCAGCCCCAGCATTTT.